The next 21 T cell receptor beta chains were all read from a single sample in a study of blood T cell repertoires in COVID-19. Measured with immunoSEQ multiplex PCR; TCRdb has only the in-frame clones, and not every one. This table has roughly 280,000 clones, around 78% appearing once. Sequencing was carried out using peripheral blood. The source of these receptors is a man in his fifties or sixties who had recovered from COVID-19.

The chain uses TRBV15 and TRBJ1-4; D unclear. V was trimmed by 8 bases and J by 5 bases, leaving 12 bases between them. There are 13 residues in the CDR3. Looked up from germline, CDR1 is LNHNV and CDR2 is YYDKDF (reference sequence). DNA of the CDR3: TGTGCCACCTCAGCCGGGGAAAATGAAAAACTGTTTTTT. This encodes CATSAGENEKLFF.

The chain is built from TRBV11-2 and TRBJ2-5, with 8 bases that match TRBD2. Germline V lookup: CDR1 SGHAT, CDR2 FQNNGV. V was clipped by 1 base and J by 6 bases; unmatched bases: 4. The CDR3 sequence is 14 residues long. The CDR3 bases are TGTGCCAGCAGCTTAGTGTCGGGGGGGCAGACCCAGTACTTC. This gives the protein CASSLVSGGQTQYF.

In its sample, this clone was seen a few times. The rearrangement links TRBV7-9 to TRBJ1-5; TRBD1 is a possible D gene (6 bases). Trimming left V 5 bases short and J 1 base short, with 18 bases between. The V gene's germline CDR1 is SEHNR and CDR2 FQNEAQ (reference sequence). The CDR3 is 17 residues long. CDR3 amino acids: CASSAGEQGISNQPQHF. CDR3 in DNA: TGTGCCAGCAGCGCAGGGGAACAGGGAATAAGCAATCAGCCCCAGCATTTT.

This clone was found a few times. The gene calls are TRBV4-1 and TRBJ2-5; TRBD1 agrees at 10 bases. CDR1 and CDR2 (germline): MGHRA, YSYEKL. Losses at the gene ends were 5 bases for V and 5 bases for J; bases not matched to a gene: 8. This CDR3 is 15 amino acids long. The CDR3 region is CASSARQGAVETQYF. The CDR3 nucleotides are TGCGCCAGCAGCGCGAGACAGGGGGCGGTGGAGACCCAGTACTTC.

The V gene is TRBV7-9, the J gene TRBJ2-2, with TRBD2 identical over 13 bases. Germline CDR1 and CDR2: SEHNR and FQNEAQ (reference sequence). V trimming: 5 bases; J trimming: 5 bases; junction bases outside the gene matches: 14. The CDR3 extends over 19 amino acids. The CDR3 is CASSPHPGLAGVFTGELFF. In DNA, the CDR3 is TGTGCCAGCAGCCCCCACCCCGGACTAGCGGGAGTTTTTACCGGGGAGCTGTTTTTT.

The chain carries TRBV5-4 and TRBJ1-2; 7 nucleotides agree with TRBD1. The CDR3 contains 14 residues. Per germline, CDR1 SGHNT and CDR2 YYREEE (reference sequence). V dropped 4 bases and J dropped 4; count of bases not matched to a gene: 7. The CDR3 nucleotides read TGTGCCAGCAGCCGCCGGGACAGTGGCTATGGCTACACCTTC. This sequence encodes CASSRRDSGYGYTF.

The CDR3 is CASRPGTSAANEQFF. The CDR3 bases are TGTGCCAGCAGACCCGGGACTAGCGCTGCCAATGAGCAGTTCTTC. V and J are TRBV2 and TRBJ2-1; TRBD2 aligns across 10 bases. The ends lost 6 bases at V and 6 bases at J; junction bases unmatched: 8. The germline gives CDR1 SNHLY, CDR2 FYNNEI. The CDR3 extends over 15 amino acids.

In its sample, this clone was seen once. The chain carries TRBV19 and TRBJ1-4; 7 nucleotides match TRBD1. CDR3 length equals 16 residues. J lost 3 bases, V lost 4 bases, and 8 bases had no gene match. The germline V gene has CDR1 LNHDA and CDR2 SQIVND (reference sequence). CDR3 protein: CASSNRGPAANEKLFF. As DNA, the CDR3 is TGTGCCAGTAGTAACAGGGGACCCGCAGCTAATGAAAAACTGTTTTTT. Supplemented by reference TRBV19 and TRBJ1-4, the full variable domain reads DGGITQSPKYLFRKEGQNVTLSCEQNLNHDAMYWYRQDPGQGLRLIYYSQIVNDFQKGDIAEGYSVSREKKESFPLTVTSAQKNPTAFYLCASSNRGPAANEKLFFGSGTQLSVL.

This clone was seen a few times. The chain employs TRBV11-3 and TRBJ2-2, with 8 bases lining up with TRBD2. CDR1 is SGHNT, CDR2 YENEEA, per germline. The J segment lost 7 bases and the V segment lost 5 bases, leaving 3 bases of the junction unmatched. This CDR3 has 13 amino acids. The CDR3 loop is CASSPRGGGELFF. DNA of the CDR3: TGTGCCAGCAGCCCCCGGGGGGGCGGGGAGCTGTTTTTT.

The gene calls are TRBV4-2 and TRBJ2-2; D is perhaps TRBD2 (6 bases). Germline V CDR1 and CDR2: LGHNA, YNFKEQ. The CDR3 sequence is 20 residues long. V was pared by 1 base and J by 5 bases, with 26 bases between. The CDR3 loop reads CASSQVQGWDSPAGTGELFF. The CDR3 coding sequence is TGTGCCAGCAGCCAAGTTCAGGGCTGGGACTCCCCGGCAGGGACCGGGGAGCTGTTTTTT.

J is TRBJ2-7 and V is TRBV6-2 or TRBV6-3; 8 bases agree with TRBD2. V lost 6 bases and J lost 3; bases outside the gene matches: 4. There are 13 residues in the CDR3. From germline, CDR1 is MNHEY and CDR2 SVGEGT. The CDR3 nucleotides are TGTGCCAGCAGCCGGGGGACTAGCTACGAGCAGTACTTC. Its protein product is CASSRGTSYEQYF.

The chain carries TRBV18 and TRBJ1-1; no reliable D call. V gave up 6 bases and J gave up 1 base, with 12 bases separating them. CDR1 and CDR2 from the germline V gene are KGHSH and LQKENI. CDR3 length equals 14 residues. The DNA of the CDR3 is TGTGCCAGCTCCGCCGCTATGCGGAACACTGAAGCTTTCTTT. Its translation: CASSAAMRNTEAFF.

The chain couples TRBV11-2 to TRBJ2-5; D possibly corresponds to TRBD1 (6 bases). This CDR3 region has 13 residues. The germline V gene has CDR1 SGHAT and CDR2 FQNNGV. Trimming took off 5 bases at V and 5 bases at J, with 12 bases between the two ends. The CDR3 is CASSQGLPETQYF. The CDR3, as DNA: TGTGCCAGCAGCCAGGGGCTTCCTGAGACCCAGTACTTC.

The count of this clone is one. The J gene is TRBJ1-4, the V gene TRBV5-1; TRBD1 might be the D (5 bases). V was trimmed by 0 bases and J by 8 bases, leaving 17 bases between them. Germline V gene data show CDR1 as SGHRS and CDR2 as YFSETQ. This CDR3 contains 16 residues. The chain's CDR3 is CASSLAGGRVGEKLFF. CDR3 in DNA: TGCGCCAGCAGCTTGGCCGGCGGCAGGGTAGGCGAAAAACTGTTTTTT.

This clone occurred once. The chain links TRBV5-1 to TRBJ1-2; D is possibly TRBD1 (6 bases). Germline loops: CDR1 SGHRS, CDR2 YFSETQ. The ends were cut back, 4 bases at V and 3 bases at J, with 10 bases in the middle. This CDR3 contains 13 residues. The CDR3: CASSPEGDYGYTF. DNA of the CDR3: TGCGCCAGCAGCCCTGAGGGGGACTATGGCTACACCTTC. Full variable domain (remainder filled in from reference TRBV5-1 and TRBJ1-2): KAGVTQTPRYLIKTRGQQVTLSCSPISGHRSVSWYQQTPGQGLQFLFEYFSETQRNKGNFPGRFSGRQFSNSRSEMNVSTLELGDSALYLCASSPEGDYGYTFGSGTRLTVV.

The rearrangement uses TRBV11-2 and TRBJ2-7, with a tentative D call TRBD1 (5 bases). V shed 3 bases and J shed 3 bases, with 12 bases lying between them. Germline CDR1 and CDR2: SGHAT and FQNNGV. The CDR3 extends over 14 amino acids. The CDR3 loop is CASSFQGFVYEQYF. The CDR3 DNA follows: TGTGCCAGCAGCTTTCAGGGTTTTGTCTACGAGCAGTACTTC.

The chain employs TRBV1 and TRBJ2-5; the table's D call, TRBD1, has no DNA check behind it. TRBV1 is noted as a pseudogene. The CDR3 is made up of 12 amino acids. The CDR3 here is CTSSPIQETQYF. CDR3 in DNA: TGCACCAGCAGCCCCATCCAAGAGACCCAGTACTTC.

This clone was counted only a few times. CDR3 protein: CASSFTVQGEKLFF. The CDR3 region has the DNA TGTGCCAGCAGCTTTACGGTACAGGGTGAAAAACTGTTTTTT. This chain uses TRBV5-5 with TRBJ1-4; perhaps TRBD1 as D (6 bases). The germline CDR1 and CDR2 sequences are SGHKS and YYEKEE (reference sequence). Trimming pared 2 bases from V and 7 bases from J, leaving 12 bases between. CDR3 length equals 14 residues.

The V and J genes are TRBV20-1 and TRBJ2-7; perhaps D is TRBD1 or TRBD2 (5 bases each). CDR3 length: 11 residues. CDR1 and CDR2 from the germline V gene are DFQATT and SNEGSKA (reference sequence). V gave up 5 bases and J gave up 3 bases, with 8 bases separating them. DNA of the CDR3: TGCAGTGCTGGAGGACACTACGAGCAGTACTTC. Translating gives CSAGGHYEQYF.

The V call is TRBV6-4, the J call TRBJ1-5, with D unclear. The ends were cut back, 7 bases at V and 2 bases at J, with 21 bases in the middle. This CDR3 is 17 amino acids long. Germline CDR1 MRHNA, CDR2 SNTAGT. The CDR3 DNA sequence: TGTGCCAGCAAACGAGGCGGGCGGGCAGCAGGCAATCAGCCCCAGCATTTT. Translating it yields CASKRGGRAAGNQPQHF.

The chain recombines TRBV11-2 with TRBJ2-7; D remains unclear. Per the germline V gene, CDR1 is SGHAT and CDR2 is FQNNGV. Trimming pared 5 bases from V and 6 bases from J, leaving 14 bases between. The length of the CDR3 is 13 residues. DNA for the CDR3: TGTGCCAGCAGCCTAAACCCCCCCGGCGAGCAGTACTTC. This codes for CASSLNPPGEQYF.